The 10 T cell receptor beta chains below all came from one sample that was sequenced in a study of blood T cells in healthy people across ages (dated by TCRdb to between 2014 and 2017). Library method: 5' RACE. TCRdb names Illumina HiSeq 2500 as the instrument used. The second PCR ran for roughly 6 to 11 cycles and used a J-beta primer mix along with a sample-barcoded 5' primer. TCRdb reran the public reads through fastp at Q25 and MiXCR, keeping productive beta chains. Each record represents a unique CDR3 protein, reported with the most common genes and DNA among its rows. The sample table contains around 520,000 distinct CDR3 sequences; only one count was recorded for over 25% of them. Approximately 4% of the sample is in the top ten clones. This same sample was also part of a study on T cells of mothers and their children.

Material for sequencing was blood. The receptors come from a boy aged 2 to 9 in good health.

In this sample, this clonotype turned up a few times. V and J are TRBV12-3 or TRBV12-4 and TRBJ2-1; TRBD1 matches 7 bases. The CDR3 runs to 16 residues. The V and J ends lost 2 bases and 2 bases, in that order; junction bases with no gene match: 6. For the CDR3, the DNA is TGTGCCAGCAGTTTAAATACAGGGGTTACCTACAATGAGCAGTTCTTC. It is translated as CASSLNTGVTYNEQFF.

Written as DNA, the CDR3 is TGTGCCGTTGCTCGCCTAGCGGGAGGCCACAATGAGCAGTTCTTC. Protein product: CAVARLAGGHNEQFF. V and J are TRBV7-6 and TRBJ2-5, with 11 bases lining up with TRBD2. The J call may be mistaken, given a closer DNA end match to TRBJ2-1. Germline lookup yields CDR1 SGHVS and CDR2 FNYEAQ. There are 15 residues in the CDR3.

The chain employs TRBV12-3 or TRBV12-4 and TRBJ2-1; 13 bases align to TRBD2. Unmatched junction bases numbered 7, after V lost 6 bases and J lost 8 bases. CDR3 length: 15 residues. The CDR3 here is CASSLTSGRLHEQFF. DNA of the CDR3: TGTGCCAGCAGCCTGACTAGCGGGAGGTTGCATGAGCAGTTCTTC.

This chain uses TRBV12-3 or TRBV12-4 with TRBJ1-5, with 8 positions matching TRBD1. The CDR3 runs to 19 residues. Trimming took 5 bases from V and 0 from J; bases not matched to a gene: 15. The CDR3 sequence: CASSLGDRRRVYSNQPQHF. The CDR3 DNA sequence: TGTGCCAGCAGTCTGGGGGACAGGCGGCGGGTATATAGCAATCAGCCCCAGCATTTT.

The chain recombines TRBV12-3 or TRBV12-4 with TRBJ1-6; D is unresolved. This CDR3 is built from 13 residues. The germline V and J ends were trimmed by 7 bases and 7 bases, with 11 bases remaining between them. CDR3 region: CASTSLPNSPLHF. Here the CDR3 DNA reads TGTGCCAGCACCTCTCTCCCAAATTCACCCCTCCACTTT.

The chain carries TRBV7-2 and TRBJ2-1; 8 nucleotides align to TRBD2. The CDR3 extends over 15 amino acids. V shed 5 bases and J 6 bases; nucleotides not matched to a gene: 9. Germline-derived CDR1 and CDR2 are SGHTA and FQGNSA. The CDR3 loop reads CASSNRASGSNEQFF. The CDR3 DNA follows: TGTGCCAGCAGCAACAGGGCCAGCGGGAGCAATGAGCAGTTCTTC.

The rearrangement uses TRBV5-1 and TRBJ2-6; a possible D gene is TRBD2 (5 bases). The V gene lost 1 base and the J gene lost 2 bases, with 7 bases spanning the gap. Germline V gene sequence: CDR1 SGHRS, CDR2 YFSETQ. This CDR3 spans 15 amino acids. The CDR3 DNA sequence: TGCGCCAGCAGCTTGAAGGGAGCTGGGGCCAACGTCCTGACTTTC. Amino acids: CASSLKGAGANVLTF.

There are a few counts of this clonotype. CDR3 sequence reads: CASSWGGPNYGYTF. The CDR3 DNA reads as TGTGCCAGCAGTTGGGGAGGGCCTAACTATGGCTACACCTTC. The chain links TRBV25-1 to TRBJ1-2; unclear D gene. The CDR3 consists of 14 residues. Trimming left V 5 bases short and J 0 bases short, with 10 bases between. In germline, CDR1 is MGHDK, CDR2 SYGVNS.

V gene TRBV7-2 combines with J gene TRBJ1-1; perhaps TRBD1 as D (5 bases). Trimming took off 4 bases at V and 0 bases at J, with 15 bases between the two ends. The germline gives CDR1 SGHTA, CDR2 FQGNSA. CDR3 length: 16 residues. The CDR3 loop is CASSSNWGEMNTEAFF. The CDR3, as DNA: TGTGCCAGCAGCTCGAACTGGGGGGAGATGAACACTGAAGCTTTCTTT.

This clonotype turned up a few times. This chain uses TRBV29-1 with TRBJ2-5, with D possibly called TRBD1 or TRBD2 (5 bases each). The J call may be mistaken, given a closer DNA end match to TRBJ2-1. Per germline, CDR1 SQVTM and CDR2 ANQGSEA. This CDR3 has 12 residues. The CDR3 DNA reads as TGCAGCGTTCCGACCGGTGGGGGTAAGCAGTTCTTC. It translates to CSVPTGGGKQFF.